The source of this TCR beta chain is a study of blood T cell repertoires in COVID-19. As for the study in general: The United States, Italy and Spain were the sources of the acute and convalescent COVID-19 samples. PBMCs, B-cell-depleted T cells, or T cells were the source of the cDNA or gDNA that made up the material.

As processed by the authors: Estimation of nucleated cell counts relied on the amplification of reference gene primers. Clones were sequenced by immunoSEQ multiplex PCR, and TCRdb holds only the in-frame ones, with some missing. V and J calls and clone size follow that table, whereas D and trimming were derived from the DNA. The top ten clones hold over 9.5% of a sample with 97,000 or so clones, approximately 84% of them seen once. Trimming took off 0 bases at V and 2 bases at J, with 14 bases between the two ends. Germline V gives CDR1 SGHRS, CDR2 YFSETQ. This CDR3 is built from 16 residues. The rearrangement links TRBV5-1 to TRBJ1-2; possible D gene TRBD1, 6 bases. The TCR originated in a middle-aged man with active or convalescent COVID-19. Sequencing was done on a sample of peripheral blood. CDR3 sequence: CASSLGSTGRNYGYTF. The CDR3, as DNA: TGCGCCAGCAGCTTGGGGTCCACAGGGAGAAACTATGGCTACACCTTC.